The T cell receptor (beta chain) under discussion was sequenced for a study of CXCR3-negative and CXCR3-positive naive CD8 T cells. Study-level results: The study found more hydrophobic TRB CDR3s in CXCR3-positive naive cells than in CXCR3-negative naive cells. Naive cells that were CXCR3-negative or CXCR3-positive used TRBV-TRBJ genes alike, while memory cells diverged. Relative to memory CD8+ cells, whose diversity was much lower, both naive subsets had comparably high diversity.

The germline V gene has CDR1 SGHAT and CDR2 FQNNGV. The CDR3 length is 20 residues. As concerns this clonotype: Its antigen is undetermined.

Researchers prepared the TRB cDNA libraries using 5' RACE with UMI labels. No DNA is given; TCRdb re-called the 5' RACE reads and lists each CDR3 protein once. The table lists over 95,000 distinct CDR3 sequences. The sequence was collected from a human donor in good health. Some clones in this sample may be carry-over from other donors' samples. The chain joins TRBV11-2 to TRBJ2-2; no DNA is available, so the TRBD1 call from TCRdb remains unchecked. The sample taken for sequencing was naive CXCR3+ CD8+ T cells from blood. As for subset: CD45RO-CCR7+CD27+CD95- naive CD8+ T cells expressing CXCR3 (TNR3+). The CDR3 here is CASSSPPTEVPGWDTGELFF.